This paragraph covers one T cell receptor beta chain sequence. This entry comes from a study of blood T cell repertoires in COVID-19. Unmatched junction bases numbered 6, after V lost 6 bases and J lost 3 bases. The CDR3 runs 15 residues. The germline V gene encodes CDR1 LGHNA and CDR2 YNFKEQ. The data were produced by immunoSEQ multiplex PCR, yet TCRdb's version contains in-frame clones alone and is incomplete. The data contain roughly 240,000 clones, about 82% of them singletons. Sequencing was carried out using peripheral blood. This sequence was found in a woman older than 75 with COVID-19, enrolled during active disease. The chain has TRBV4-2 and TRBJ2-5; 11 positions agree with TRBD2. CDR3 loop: CASSPGTSGEETQYF. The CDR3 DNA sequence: TGTGCCAGCAGTCCCGGGACTAGCGGTGAAGAGACCCAGTACTTC.